This T cell receptor (beta chain) was observed in a study of beta chain features in type 1 diabetes. Study-wide points: Relative to healthy donors, patients appeared to have naive, central memory and Treg TCRB repertoires that were more similar. There was a moderate but significant shortening of TCRB CDR3s in all four CD4+ subsets of Type 1 diabetes patients.

With respect to this clone: The antigen remains unidentified.

This CDR3 is 19 amino acids long. The ends lost 0 bases at V and 0 bases at J; junction bases unmatched: 5. In germline, CDR1 is MGHRA, CDR2 YSYEKL. Sorting with CD45RO/CCR7/CD25/CD127/CD95/CD27 yielded naive, central memory, regulatory and stem-like memory CD4+ cells. What was sequenced were expressed TCRB transcripts, since all of the isolated RNA had been reverse transcribed. Method: immunoSEQ multiplex PCR; TCRdb's copy keeps in-frame clones and lacks some. The table shows 250,000 to 350,000 clones, with 14% occurring only once. This sequence joins TRBV4-1 and TRBJ2-6; the match to TRBD2 covers 10 bases. The sample consisted of central memory CD4+ T cells from blood. The TCR was taken from a man younger than 45 in good health. The CDR3 DNA follows: TGCGCCAGCAGCCAAGATATAGGGACTAGCGTCTCTGGGGCCAACGTCCTGACTTTC. This gives the protein CASSQDIGTSVSGANVLTF.